Listed here is a single T cell receptor beta chain. Its antigen remains unknown. These data are taken from a study of shared clonotypes between healthy human individuals. Each replicate PCR on the sorted subsets used approximately 200 ng DNA (around 31,000 T cell genomes). Libraries were prepared by immunoSEQ multiplex PCR; TCRdb keeps only in-frame clonotypes and omits some of them. The sample lists 850,000 to 1,200,000 clones; 75% were seen once. Findings and limits, study-wide: On the whole, naive subsets had larger estimated richness than memory subsets had.

The material sequenced was memory CD4+ T cells sorted from blood. Subset in this sample: CD45RA-negative fraction. The clonotype comes from a man between 18 and 29 years old in good health.

The CDR3 protein is CASSRKTGEYGYTF. The CDR3 DNA reads TGCGCCAGCAGCCGGAAGACAGGGGAATATGGCTACACCTTC. The chain recombines TRBV5-1 with TRBJ1-2, with 8 bases fitting TRBD1. There are 14 residues in the CDR3. Germline CDR1 SGHRS, CDR2 YFSETQ. The junction had 7 bases not matched to a gene; V was cut back by 4 bases and J by 5 bases.